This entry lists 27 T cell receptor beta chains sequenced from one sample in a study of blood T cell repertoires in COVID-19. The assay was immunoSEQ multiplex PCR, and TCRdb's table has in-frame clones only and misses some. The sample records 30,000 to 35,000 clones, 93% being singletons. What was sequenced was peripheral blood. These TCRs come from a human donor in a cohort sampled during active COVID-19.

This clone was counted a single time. The CDR3 region is CASTLGPNKHEQYF. CDR3 in DNA: TGTGCCAGCACCTTGGGGCCCAACAAACACGAGCAGTACTTC. The chain has TRBV2 and TRBJ2-7, with a possible D match to TRBD1 (5 bases). This CDR3 has 14 residues. V was trimmed by 7 bases and J by 5 bases, leaving 18 bases between them. CDR1 SNHLY and CDR2 FYNNEI come from the germline V gene. Full variable domain (outside the CDR3, taken from reference TRBV2 and TRBJ2-7): EPEVTQTPSHQVTQMGQEVILRCVPISNHLYFYWYRQILGQKVEFLVSFYNNEISEKSEIFDDQFSVERPDGSNFTLKIRSTKLEDSAMYFCASTLGPNKHEQYFGPGTRLTVT.

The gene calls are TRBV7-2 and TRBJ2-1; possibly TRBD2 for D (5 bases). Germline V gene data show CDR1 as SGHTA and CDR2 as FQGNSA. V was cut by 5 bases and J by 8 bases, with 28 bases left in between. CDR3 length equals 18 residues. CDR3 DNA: TGTGCCAGCAGCCCCTCGGGTTGGACCCGCCCGTCGGGATATGAGCAGTTCTTC. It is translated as CASSPSGWTRPSGYEQFF.

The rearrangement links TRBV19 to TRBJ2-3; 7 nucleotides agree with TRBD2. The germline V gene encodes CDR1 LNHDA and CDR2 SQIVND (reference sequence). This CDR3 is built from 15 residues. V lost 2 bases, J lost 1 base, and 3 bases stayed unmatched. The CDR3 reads CASSILAGGTDTQYF. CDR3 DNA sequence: TGTGCCAGTAGTATATTGGCGGGAGGCACAGATACGCAGTATTTT.

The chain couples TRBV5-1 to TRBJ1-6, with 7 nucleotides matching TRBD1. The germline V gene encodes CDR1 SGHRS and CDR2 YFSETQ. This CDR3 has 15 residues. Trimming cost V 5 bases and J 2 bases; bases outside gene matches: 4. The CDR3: CASRTGETYNSPLHF. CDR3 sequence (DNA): TGCGCCAGCAGAACAGGGGAAACCTATAATTCACCCCTCCACTTT.

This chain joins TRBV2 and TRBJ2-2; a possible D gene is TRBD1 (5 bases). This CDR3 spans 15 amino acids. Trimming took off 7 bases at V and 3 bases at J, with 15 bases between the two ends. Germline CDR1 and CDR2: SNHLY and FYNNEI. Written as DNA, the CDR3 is TGTGCCAGCAAAACGGTCAGGGCCGACACCGGGGAGCTGTTTTTT. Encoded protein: CASKTVRADTGELFF.

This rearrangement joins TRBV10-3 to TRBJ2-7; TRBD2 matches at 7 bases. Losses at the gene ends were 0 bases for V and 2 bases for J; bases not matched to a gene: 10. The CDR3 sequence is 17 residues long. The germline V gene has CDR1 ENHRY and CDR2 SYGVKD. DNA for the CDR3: TGTGCCATCAGTGAGTCCCGAATGGGGACTACCACCTACGAGCAGTACTTC. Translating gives CAISESRMGTTTYEQYF.

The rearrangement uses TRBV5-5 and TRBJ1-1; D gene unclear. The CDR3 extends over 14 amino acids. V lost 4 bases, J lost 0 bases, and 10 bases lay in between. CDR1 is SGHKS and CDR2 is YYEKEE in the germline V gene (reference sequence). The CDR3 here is CASSPIHMNTEAFF. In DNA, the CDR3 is TGTGCCAGCAGCCCCATCCACATGAACACTGAAGCTTTCTTT.

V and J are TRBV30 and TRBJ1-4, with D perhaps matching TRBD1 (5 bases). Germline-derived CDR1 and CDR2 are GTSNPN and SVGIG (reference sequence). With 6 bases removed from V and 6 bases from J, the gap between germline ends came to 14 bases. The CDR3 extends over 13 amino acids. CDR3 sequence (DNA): TGTGCCTGCCCCCGTGGGGGGGATGAAAAACTGTTTTTT. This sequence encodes CACPRGGDEKLFF.

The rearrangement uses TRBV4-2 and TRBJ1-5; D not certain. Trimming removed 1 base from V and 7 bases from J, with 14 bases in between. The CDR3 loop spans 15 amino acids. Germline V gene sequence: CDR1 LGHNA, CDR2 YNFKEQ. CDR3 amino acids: CASSQGGGLSQPQHF. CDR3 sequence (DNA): TGTGCCAGCAGCCAAGGGGGAGGGTTGAGCCAGCCCCAGCATTTT.

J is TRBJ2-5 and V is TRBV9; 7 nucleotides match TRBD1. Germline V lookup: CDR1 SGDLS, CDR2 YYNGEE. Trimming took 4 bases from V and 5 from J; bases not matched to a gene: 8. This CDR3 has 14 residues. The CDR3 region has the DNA TGTGCCAGCAGCAAACAGGGGTCGGTCGAGACCCAGTACTTC. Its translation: CASSKQGSVETQYF.

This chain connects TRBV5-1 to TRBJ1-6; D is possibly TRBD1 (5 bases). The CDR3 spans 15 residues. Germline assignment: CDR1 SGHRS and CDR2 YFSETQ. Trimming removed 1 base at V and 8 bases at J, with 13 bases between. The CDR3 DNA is TGCGCCAGCAGCTTGTTACAGGCCCTAGATTCACCCCTCCACTTT. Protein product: CASSLLQALDSPLHF.

The CDR3 is CSVEVHRGQPETQYF. In DNA, the CDR3 is TGCAGCGTTGAAGTACACAGGGGGCAACCAGAGACCCAGTACTTC. V usage is TRBV29-1 and J usage is TRBJ2-5; 9 positions match TRBD1. In germline, CDR1 is SQVTM, CDR2 ANQGSEA. The length of the CDR3 is 15 residues. The V segment lost 1 base and the J segment 4 bases; nucleotides outside the gene matches: 7.

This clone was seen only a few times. CDR3 sequence (DNA): TGTGCCAGCAGCCCCCAGACAGGGTCCTATGGCTACACCTTC. The encoded protein is CASSPQTGSYGYTF. The V gene is TRBV7-3, the J gene TRBJ1-2; 7 bases match TRBD1. Germline CDR1 reads SGHTA; CDR2 reads FQGTGA. Germline trimming cut 5 bases from V and 4 bases from J; bases unmatched to any gene: 7. This CDR3 comprises 14 residues.

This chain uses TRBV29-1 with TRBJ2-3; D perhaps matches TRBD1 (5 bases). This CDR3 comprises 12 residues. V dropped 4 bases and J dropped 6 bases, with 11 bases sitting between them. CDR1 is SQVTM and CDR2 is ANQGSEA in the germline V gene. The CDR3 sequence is CSVVGAGDTQYF. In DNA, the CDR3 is TGCAGCGTTGTAGGGGCAGGGGATACGCAGTATTTT.

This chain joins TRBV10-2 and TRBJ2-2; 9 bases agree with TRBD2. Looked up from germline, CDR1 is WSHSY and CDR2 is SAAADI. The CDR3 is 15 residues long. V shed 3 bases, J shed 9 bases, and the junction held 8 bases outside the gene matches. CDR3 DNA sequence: TGCGCCAGCAGTGAAAATAGCGGGGGTTTCCGGGAGCTGTTTTTT. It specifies CASSENSGGFRELFF.

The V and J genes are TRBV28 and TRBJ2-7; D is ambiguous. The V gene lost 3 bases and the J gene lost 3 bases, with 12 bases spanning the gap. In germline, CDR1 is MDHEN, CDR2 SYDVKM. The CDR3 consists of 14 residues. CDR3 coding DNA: TGTGCCAGCAGTTTTCAAGATAACAACTACGAGCAGTACTTC. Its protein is CASSFQDNNYEQYF. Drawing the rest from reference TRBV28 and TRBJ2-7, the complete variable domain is DVKVTQSSRYLVKRTGEKVFLECVQDMDHENMFWYRQDPGLGLRLIYFSYDVKMKEKGDIPEGYSVSREKKERFSLILESASTNQTSMYLCASSFQDNNYEQYFGPGTRLTVT.

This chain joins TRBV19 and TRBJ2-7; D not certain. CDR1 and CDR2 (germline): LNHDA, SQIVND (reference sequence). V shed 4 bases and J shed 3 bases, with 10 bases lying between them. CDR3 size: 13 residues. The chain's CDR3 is CASSKADIYEQYF. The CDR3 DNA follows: TGTGCCAGTAGTAAGGCAGACATCTACGAGCAGTACTTC.

CDR3 coding DNA: TGTGCCATCAGATCAGGGGAAGAGCAGTACTTC. Protein product: CAIRSGEEQYF. The chain has TRBV10-3 and TRBJ2-7, with D possibly being TRBD1 (6 bases). V gave up 6 bases and J gave up 7 bases, with 10 bases separating them. CDR1 ENHRY and CDR2 SYGVKD come from the germline V gene. This CDR3 comprises 11 residues.

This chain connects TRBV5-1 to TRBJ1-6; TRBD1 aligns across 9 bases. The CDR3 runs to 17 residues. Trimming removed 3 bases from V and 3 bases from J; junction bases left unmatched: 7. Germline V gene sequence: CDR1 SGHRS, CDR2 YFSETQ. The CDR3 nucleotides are TGCGCCAGCAGCTGGGGGACAGGGATGAACTATAATTCACCCCTCCACTTT. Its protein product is CASSWGTGMNYNSPLHF.

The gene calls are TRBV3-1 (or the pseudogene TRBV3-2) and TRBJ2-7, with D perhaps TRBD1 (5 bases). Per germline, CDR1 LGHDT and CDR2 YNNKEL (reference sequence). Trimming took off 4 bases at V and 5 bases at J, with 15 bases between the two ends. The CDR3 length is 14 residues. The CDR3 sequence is CASSPRQILNEQYF. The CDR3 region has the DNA TGTGCCAGCAGCCCGCGACAGATTTTGAACGAGCAGTACTTC.

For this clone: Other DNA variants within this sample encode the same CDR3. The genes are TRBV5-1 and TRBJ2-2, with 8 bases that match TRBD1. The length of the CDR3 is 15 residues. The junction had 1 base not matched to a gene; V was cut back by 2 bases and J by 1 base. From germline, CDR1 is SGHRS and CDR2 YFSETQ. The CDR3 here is CASSLGQGNTGELFF. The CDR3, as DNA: TGCGCCAGCAGCTTAGGACAGGGGAACACCGGGGAGCTGTTTTTT.

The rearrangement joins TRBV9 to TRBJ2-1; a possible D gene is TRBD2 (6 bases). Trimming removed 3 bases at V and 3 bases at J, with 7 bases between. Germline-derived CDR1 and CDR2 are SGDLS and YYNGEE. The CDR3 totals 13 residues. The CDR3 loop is CASSETSYNEQFF. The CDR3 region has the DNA TGTGCCAGCAGCGAGACTAGCTACAATGAGCAGTTCTTC.

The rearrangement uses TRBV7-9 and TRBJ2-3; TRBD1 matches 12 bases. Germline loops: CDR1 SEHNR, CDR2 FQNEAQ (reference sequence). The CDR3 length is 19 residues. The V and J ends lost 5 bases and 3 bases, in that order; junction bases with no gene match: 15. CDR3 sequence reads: CASSPRTPGTGGDTDTQYF. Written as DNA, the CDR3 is TGTGCCAGCAGCCCCCGAACGCCCGGGACAGGGGGCGATACAGATACGCAGTATTTT.

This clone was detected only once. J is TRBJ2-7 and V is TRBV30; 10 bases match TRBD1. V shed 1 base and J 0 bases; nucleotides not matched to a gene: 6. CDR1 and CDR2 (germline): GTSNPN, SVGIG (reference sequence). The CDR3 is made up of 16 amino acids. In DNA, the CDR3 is TGTGCCTGGAGTGCGAGATGGGACAGGGGCTCCTACGAGCAGTACTTC. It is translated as CAWSARWDRGSYEQYF.

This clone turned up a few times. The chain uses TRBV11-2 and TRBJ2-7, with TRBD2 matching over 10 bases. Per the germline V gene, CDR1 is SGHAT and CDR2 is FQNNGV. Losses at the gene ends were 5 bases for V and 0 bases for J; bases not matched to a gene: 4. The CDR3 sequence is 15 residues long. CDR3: CASSRSGGSSYEQYF. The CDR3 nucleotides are TGTGCCAGCAGCCGTAGCGGGGGGAGCTCCTACGAGCAGTACTTC.

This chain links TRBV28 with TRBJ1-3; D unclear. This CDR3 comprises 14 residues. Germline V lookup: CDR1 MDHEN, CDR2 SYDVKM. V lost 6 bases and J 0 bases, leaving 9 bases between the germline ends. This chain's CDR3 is CASSRLGSGNTIYF. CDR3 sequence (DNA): TGTGCCAGCAGCCGACTTGGCTCTGGAAACACCATATATTTT.

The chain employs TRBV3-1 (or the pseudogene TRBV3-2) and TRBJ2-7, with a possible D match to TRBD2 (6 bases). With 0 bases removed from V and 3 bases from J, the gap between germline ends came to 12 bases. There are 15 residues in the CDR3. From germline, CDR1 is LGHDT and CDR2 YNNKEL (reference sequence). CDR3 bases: TGTGCCAGCAGCCAAGATGGTTCTAGCGTCTACGAGCAGTACTTC. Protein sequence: CASSQDGSSVYEQYF.